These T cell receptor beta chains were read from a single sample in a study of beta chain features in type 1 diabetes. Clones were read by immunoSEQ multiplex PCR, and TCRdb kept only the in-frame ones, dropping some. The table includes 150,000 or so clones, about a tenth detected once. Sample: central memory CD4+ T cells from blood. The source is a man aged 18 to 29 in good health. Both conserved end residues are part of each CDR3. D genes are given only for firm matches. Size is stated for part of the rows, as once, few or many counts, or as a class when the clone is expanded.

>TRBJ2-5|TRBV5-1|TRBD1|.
CASSFTGTVQETQYF
TGCGCCAGCAGCTTCACCGGGACAGTCCAAGAGACCCAGTACTTC
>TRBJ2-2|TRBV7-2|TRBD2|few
CASSLRGGSGGGGELFF
TGTGCCAGCAGCTTAAGGGGAGGTAGCGGGGGCGGCGGGGAGCTGTTTTTT
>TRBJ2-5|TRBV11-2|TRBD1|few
CASSNDRVETQYF
TGTGCCAGCAGCAACGACAGGGTAGAGACCCAGTACTTC
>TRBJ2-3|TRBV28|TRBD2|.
CASSIGLAGLLGTQYF
TGTGCCAGCAGTATCGGACTAGCGGGGCTGTTAGGTACGCAGTATTTT
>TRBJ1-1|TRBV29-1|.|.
CSAGGAGNTEAFF
TGCAGCGCCGGGGGGGCCGGGAACACTGAAGCTTTCTTT
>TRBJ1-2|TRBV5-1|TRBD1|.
CASSLQGSGYTF
TGCGCCAGCAGCTTACAGGGGTCTGGCTACACCTTC
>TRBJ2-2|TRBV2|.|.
CASRNGDWAPGELFF
TGTGCCAGCAGGAACGGGGACTGGGCTCCCGGGGAGCTGTTTTTT
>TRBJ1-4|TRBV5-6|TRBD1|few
CASSWGRGRWYEKLFF
TGTGCCAGCAGCTGGGGCAGGGGGCGGTGGTATGAAAAACTGTTTTTT
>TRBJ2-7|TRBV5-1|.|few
CASSTTGTSYEQYF
TGCGCCAGCAGCACGACAGGTACTTCCTACGAGCAGTACTTC
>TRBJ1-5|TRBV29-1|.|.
CSARHPNQPQHF
TGCAGCGCTAGGCATCCCAATCAGCCCCAGCATTTT
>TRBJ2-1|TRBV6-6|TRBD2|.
CASRPTSGVHNEQFF
TGTGCCAGCAGACCCACTAGCGGGGTACACAATGAGCAGTTCTTC
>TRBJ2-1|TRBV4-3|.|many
CASSQDGRVDEQFF
TGCGCCAGCAGCCAAGACGGGAGAGTGGATGAGCAGTTCTTC
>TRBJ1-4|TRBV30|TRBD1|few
CAWSVGTDEKLFF
TGTGCCTGGAGTGTCGGGACAGATGAAAAACTGTTTTTT
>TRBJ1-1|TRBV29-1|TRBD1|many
CSVDRPLESEAFF
TGCAGCGTGGACAGGCCCCTGGAGTCTGAAGCTTTCTTT
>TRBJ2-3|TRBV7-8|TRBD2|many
CASSLDTSGGADTQYF
TGTGCCAGCAGCTTAGATACTAGCGGGGGGGCAGATACGCAGTATTTT
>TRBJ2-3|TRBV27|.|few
CASSLTSADTQYF
TGTGCCAGCAGTTTAACAAGTGCAGATACGCAGTATTTT
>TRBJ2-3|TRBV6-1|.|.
CASSEGLAPTDTQYF
TGTGCCAGCAGTGAAGGTTTAGCCCCCACAGATACGCAGTATTTT
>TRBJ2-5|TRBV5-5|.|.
CASSLSGPQETQYF
TGTGCCAGCAGCTTGTCAGGGCCCCAAGAGACCCAGTACTTC
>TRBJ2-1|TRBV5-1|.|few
CASTGQGSSEQFF
TGCGCCAGTACTGGTCAGGGGTCTAGTGAGCAGTTCTTC
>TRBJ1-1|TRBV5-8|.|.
CASSRGWAEAFF
TGTGCCAGCAGCCGGGGGTGGGCTGAAGCTTTCTTT
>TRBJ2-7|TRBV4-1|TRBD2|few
CASSQAGAGRGYEQYF
TGCGCCAGCAGCCAAGCCGGGGCAGGGAGGGGCTACGAGCAGTACTTC
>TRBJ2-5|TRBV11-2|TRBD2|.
CASSFRLAGPAAAQYF
TGTGCCAGCAGCTTTAGACTAGCGGGGCCGGCAGCGGCCCAGTACTTC
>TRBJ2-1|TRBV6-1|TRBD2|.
CAISGGLAGPSSYNEQFF
TGTGCCATCAGTGGGGGACTAGCGGGGCCGAGCTCCTACAATGAGCAGTTCTTC
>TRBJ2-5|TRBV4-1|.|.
CASSQGRGNQETQYF
TGCGCCAGCAGCCAGGGACGGGGGAACCAAGAGACCCAGTACTTC
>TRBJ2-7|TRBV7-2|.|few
CASSLDSPRRAQYF
TGTGCCAGCAGCTTAGATAGCCCTAGACGAGCGCAGTACTTC
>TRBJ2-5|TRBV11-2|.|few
CASSPLGRGFNAETQYF
TGTGCCAGCAGTCCCCTGGGCAGGGGCTTTAATGCGGAGACCCAGTACTTC
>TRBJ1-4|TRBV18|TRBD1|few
CASEQGDEKLFF
TGTGCCAGCGAGCAGGGGGATGAAAAACTGTTTTTT
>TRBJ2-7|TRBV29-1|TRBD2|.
CSVEGPSGATWEQYF
TGCAGCGTTGAAGGTCCTAGCGGGGCTACGTGGGAGCAGTACTTC
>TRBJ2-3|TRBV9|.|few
CASSVELAADTQYF
TGTGCCAGCAGCGTAGAACTAGCCGCAGATACGCAGTATTTT
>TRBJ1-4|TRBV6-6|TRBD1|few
CASTGQADEKLFF
TGTGCCAGCACCGGACAGGCCGATGAAAAACTGTTTTTT